This T cell receptor (beta chain) was sequenced for a study of T cells after yellow fever vaccination. Findings and caveats of the study: Subsequent to the booster, the majority of primary-vaccination clones reappeared (96% CD4, 85% to 90% CD8).

This clonotype was picked up a small number of times. What it binds is unknown. J was trimmed by 8 bases and V by 3 bases; bases with no gene match: 5. CDR1 and CDR2 from the germline V gene are SGDLS and YYNGEE. The CDR3 totals 13 residues. TCRdb independently ran MiXCR on the 5' RACE reads; one entry per CDR3 protein. There are 610,000 or so distinct CDR3 sequences in the sample; 12% occur only once, and 15% lies in the top ten. This receptor was taken from a man aged 30 to 45 who received the YFV17D yellow fever vaccine. The material sequenced was PBMCs, taken on the day of the yellow fever booster vaccination. V and J are TRBV9 and TRBJ1-1; 9 bases match TRBD1. This chain's CDR3 is CASSGGQGSEAFF. The CDR3 nucleotides read TGTGCCAGCAGCGGGGGACAGGGAAGCGAAGCTTTCTTT.